This is a list of T cell receptor beta chains from one sample in a study of cytomegalovirus exposure and HLA in healthy donors. Some clones are missing from TCRdb's copy, which holds only in-frame ones; the method was immunoSEQ multiplex PCR. The table shows 120,000 or so clones, with roughly 80% occurring only once. Sequenced: PBMCs. Receptors originate from a woman aged 50 to 65 in good health and CMV-seronegative. The CDR3 runs from the conserved cysteine through the conserved F or W. D genes are given only for firm matches. Clone size, where shown, is once, few, many, or a class for clones that have expanded.

v_call	j_call	clone_size	d_call	cdr3_nt	cdr3_aa
TRBV28	TRBJ2-3	NA	NA	TGTGCCAGCAGTCTGCGTGTGGGGGGGCGGACAGATACGCAGTATTTT	CASSLRVGGRTDTQYF
TRBV30	TRBJ2-1	NA	TRBD1	TGTGCCTGCAAATGGGACAGGTCCAATGAGCAGTTCTTC	CACKWDRSNEQFF
TRBV19	TRBJ2-1	few	NA	TGTGCCAGTAGTACCGGACACAACCTATACAATGAGCAGTTCTTC	CASSTGHNLYNEQFF
TRBV7-3	TRBJ2-1	NA	TRBD2	TGTGCCAGCAGCTTAGCGGGACTAGCGATATCCTACAATGAGCAGTTCTTC	CASSLAGLAISYNEQFF
TRBV19	TRBJ1-4	few	TRBD1	TGTGCCAGTAGTGCAGACAGGGGGAGCGAAAAACTGTTTTTT	CASSADRGSEKLFF
TRBV28	TRBJ2-1	NA	NA	TGTGCCAGCAGCGAGGCCGATGAGCAGTTCTTC	CASSEADEQFF
TRBV11-2	TRBJ2-7	NA	TRBD2	TGTGCCAGCAGCTTAGCCGGCGGGGGGATCGCCTACGAGCAGTACTTC	CASSLAGGGIAYEQYF
TRBV5-4	TRBJ2-5	once	NA	TGTGCCAGCAGCCCGGGGGTGGGGGGAGGAGAGACCCAGTACTTC	CASSPGVGGGETQYF
TRBV27	TRBJ2-1	few	TRBD1	TGTGCCAGCAGACAAGAGGGGGCGGGTGAGCAGTTCTTC	CASRQEGAGEQFF
TRBV10-3	TRBJ2-1	NA	NA	TGTGCCACCATCCGGGAGTTTTACAATGAGCAGTTCTTC	CATIREFYNEQFF
TRBV6-7	TRBJ1-2	NA	NA	TGTGCCAGCAAGATACAGGGAAAGCACTATGGCTACACCTTC	CASKIQGKHYGYTF
TRBV13	TRBJ2-5	NA	TRBD2	TGTGCCTCCAGGGAGGGCGGGGAAGAGACCCAGTACTTC	CASREGGEETQYF
TRBV29-1	TRBJ1-1	NA	NA	TGCAGCGTTGATGGGGGGGAAGCTTTCTTT	CSVDGGEAFF
TRBV18	TRBJ2-5	NA	NA	TGTGCCAGCTCACTGACGGGGAATAATCAAGAGACCCAGTACTTC	CASSLTGNNQETQYF
TRBV9	TRBJ2-5	NA	NA	TGTGCCAGCAGCGCCGGAGGGCTCCAAGAGACCCAGTACTTC	CASSAGGLQETQYF
TRBV28	TRBJ1-1	NA	TRBD1	TGTGCCAGCAGCACCGGGACAGGCCTTTTTGAAGCTTTCTTT	CASSTGTGLFEAFF
TRBV7-8	TRBJ2-5	NA	TRBD1	TGTGCCAGCAGCCCCCTCTGGACAGGAGAGACCCAGTACTTC	CASSPLWTGETQYF
TRBV28	TRBJ1-1	NA	NA	TGTGCCAGCAGTTTCATCAACACTGAAGCTTTCTTT	CASSFINTEAFF
TRBV30	TRBJ1-2	NA	TRBD1	TGTGCCTGGTCCACAGGGGGCGGGCTGGGCTACACCTTC	CAWSTGGGLGYTF
TRBV5-4	TRBJ2-1	NA	TRBD1	TGTGCCAGCAGCCCTGACCAGGGGGCCCGCTTTGAGCAGTTCTTC	CASSPDQGARFEQFF
TRBV7-9	TRBJ2-1	NA	TRBD2	TGTGCCAGCAGCCGCACTAGCGGATACAATGAGCAGTTCTTC	CASSRTSGYNEQFF
TRBV7-9	TRBJ1-3	NA	NA	TGTGCCAGCAGCTTAGCAAAGGGGGACTCTGGAAACACCATATATTTT	CASSLAKGDSGNTIYF
TRBV9	TRBJ2-1	NA	TRBD2	TGTGCCAGCAGCAAAGCGGGAGAGGAGCAGTTCTTC	CASSKAGEEQFF
TRBV25-1	TRBJ2-7	NA	NA	TGTGCCAGCAGAGACACTCTCTCCTACGAGCAGTACTTC	CASRDTLSYEQYF
TRBV5-6	TRBJ2-7	NA	NA	TGTGCCAGCAGCTCCCGGGTTTCCTACGAGCAGTACTTC	CASSSRVSYEQYF
TRBV20-1	TRBJ2-7	NA	NA	TGCAGTGCTAGATCATACGAGCAGTACTTC	CSARSYEQYF
TRBV11-1	TRBJ2-7	NA	TRBD2	TGTGCCAGCAGCTTAAAACTAGCGGGAGACTACGAGCAGTACTTC	CASSLKLAGDYEQYF
TRBV7-2	TRBJ1-5	NA	NA	TGTGCCAGCAGCTTACAGGGAGGACGACAGCCCCAGCATTTT	CASSLQGGRQPQHF
TRBV4-3	TRBJ1-2	NA	TRBD1	TGCGCCAGCAGCCAAGATTGGGGACAGAGCTATGGCTACACCTTC	CASSQDWGQSYGYTF
TRBV19	TRBJ2-2	NA	TRBD2	TGTGCCAGTACCGCGACTAGCGGAAGAACCGGGGAGCTGTTTTTT	CASTATSGRTGELFF
TRBV5-1	TRBJ1-1	NA	NA	TGCGCCAGCAGCTTGATTCCGGGGGAGGACACTGAAGCTTTCTTT	CASSLIPGEDTEAFF
TRBV29-1	TRBJ2-7	NA	TRBD2	TGCAGCGTCGGACTAGCCCACGAGCAGTACTTC	CSVGLAHEQYF
TRBV10-3	TRBJ2-6	once	NA	TGTGCCATCAGTGAGGGCTCCTCTGGGGCCAACGTCCTGACTTTC	CAISEGSSGANVLTF
TRBV28	TRBJ2-5	NA	TRBD1	TGTGCCAGCAGTACGCCTAGACAGGGTGGGACCCAGTACTTC	CASSTPRQGGTQYF
TRBV11-2	TRBJ2-3	NA	NA	TGTGCCAGCAGCACCGCCGGGGGTCTGGATACGCAGTATTTT	CASSTAGGLDTQYF
TRBV7-8	TRBJ1-5	NA	NA	TGTGCCAGCAGCCTCCTCCGGGAAACCAATCAGCCCCAGCATTTT	CASSLLRETNQPQHF
TRBV7-9	TRBJ2-1	NA	NA	TGTGCCAGCAGCCCGGGGGTACGATACAATGAGCAGTTCTTC	CASSPGVRYNEQFF